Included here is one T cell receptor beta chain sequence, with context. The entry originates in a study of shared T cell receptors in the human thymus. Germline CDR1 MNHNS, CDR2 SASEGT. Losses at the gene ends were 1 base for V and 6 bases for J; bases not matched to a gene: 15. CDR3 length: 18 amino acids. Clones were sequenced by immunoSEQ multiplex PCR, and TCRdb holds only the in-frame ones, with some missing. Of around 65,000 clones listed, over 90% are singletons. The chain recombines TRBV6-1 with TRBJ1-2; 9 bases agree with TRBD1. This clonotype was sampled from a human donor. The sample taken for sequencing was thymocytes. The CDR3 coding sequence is TGTGCCAGCAGTGAAGTAAAACTTGGGACAGGGTACGAGGATGGCTACACCTTC. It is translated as CASSEVKLGTGYEDGYTF.